A selection of T cell receptor beta chains follows, all from one sample in a study of CD8+ T cells in alopecia areata. The protocol was immunoSEQ multiplex PCR, while the TCRdb copy is restricted to in-frame clones and leaves out a portion. The repertoire consists of about 140,000 clones, with 40% to 65% occurring once and the leading ten covering over 0.85%. The source was CD4+ T cells sorted from blood, collected at week 0. The origin of the receptors is a human donor with alopecia areata. Both conserved end residues are part of each CDR3. Fields, in order: V gene, CDR3 protein.

>TRBV4-2
CASSKRTDEQYF
>TRBV21-1
CASAWEPFYEQYF
>TRBV23-1
CASSQGASSYNEQFF
>TRBV19
CASTRGTNNQPQHF
>TRBV5-1
CASSLAGTVYGYTF
>TRBV9
CASSGGDRVVPQTQYF
>TRBV4-1
CASSQVPQRTGGLNEQYF
>TRBV29-1
CSVWAGNTGELFF
>TRBV29-1
CSVEQGQTQYF
>TRBV30
CAWSPDRGGNQPQHF
>TRBV28
CASSPAGADINYGYTF
>TRBV6-6
CASCYGGAGANVLTF
>TRBV6-5
CASSYLPENTGELFF
>TRBV29-1
CSGAVPAAKVETQYF
>TRBV11-2
CASSLSGPSYNEQFF
>TRBV29-1
CSVASRGIRSDTQYF
>TRBV5-1
CASSPGEGWDQPQHF
>TRBV30
CAWGVTGANVLTF
>TRBV5-1
CASSFEGGTGAFF
>TRBV7-9
CASTLQKGLLGNEQYF
>TRBV30
CAWSAQLGGYTF
>TRBV29-1
CSVAGDYTEAFF
>TRBV29-1
CSVEGGYIQYF
>TRBV29-1
CSAIAGIGNEQFF
>TRBV29-1
CSVEDPEGYGYTF
>TRBV11-2
CASSFPGLAGGTDTQYF
>TRBV6-5
CASRVYGSYEQYF
>TRBV4-1
CASSPTAGEAGSSYNEQFF
>TRBV4-3
CASSQYRVGTGELFF
>TRBV29-1
CSVPSGAVGYGYTF
>TRBV2
CASRSPTGRGEKLFF
>TRBV4-3
CASSQESPGGTDTQYF
>TRBV2
CASSEAGATDTQYF
>TRBV18
CASSQGDTEAFF
>TRBV30
CAWSLGTAKQFF
>TRBV6-1
CASSYSDSNYGYTF
>TRBV27
CASSSPASGSRGNEQFF
>TRBV29-1
CSVERVGDYGYTF
>TRBV30
CAWASGTSYEQYF
>TRBV6-6
CASTLGRERAGELFF
>TRBV4-2
CASSQGLAGVWYEQYF
>TRBV7-2
CASSPRQGNQPQHF
>TRBV27
CASSSRPASDHSGSADTQYF
>TRBV29-1
CSVNFFGGGSSSYNEQFF
>TRBV7-2
CASSANGGQGYEQYF
>TRBV9
CASSVDSQDSPLHF
>TRBV29-1
CSVEWGTGELFF
>TRBV27
CASSPLSSGANVLTF
>TRBV7-9
CASSLGGSADTQYF
>TRBV29-1
CSVSGTVDGYTF